This TCR beta chain was documented in a study of control samples from healthy donors and cancer patients. This CDR3 has 12 amino acids. Germline V gene data show CDR1 as WSHSY and CDR2 as SAAADI. V lost 4 bases and J lost 5, with 8 bases in between. This clone was observed a single time. Assay: immunoSEQ multiplex PCR; the TCRdb copy retains only in-frame clones and omits some. The data hold about 98,000 clones, with 82% observed a single time. The chain has TRBV10-2 and TRBJ2-5, with D uncertain. Sequenced: blood. This receptor was taken from a man between 60 and 70 years old in good health. The CDR3 coding sequence is TGCGCCAGCAGTGTAATGGGGGAGACCCAGTACTTC. Its translation: CASSVMGETQYF.